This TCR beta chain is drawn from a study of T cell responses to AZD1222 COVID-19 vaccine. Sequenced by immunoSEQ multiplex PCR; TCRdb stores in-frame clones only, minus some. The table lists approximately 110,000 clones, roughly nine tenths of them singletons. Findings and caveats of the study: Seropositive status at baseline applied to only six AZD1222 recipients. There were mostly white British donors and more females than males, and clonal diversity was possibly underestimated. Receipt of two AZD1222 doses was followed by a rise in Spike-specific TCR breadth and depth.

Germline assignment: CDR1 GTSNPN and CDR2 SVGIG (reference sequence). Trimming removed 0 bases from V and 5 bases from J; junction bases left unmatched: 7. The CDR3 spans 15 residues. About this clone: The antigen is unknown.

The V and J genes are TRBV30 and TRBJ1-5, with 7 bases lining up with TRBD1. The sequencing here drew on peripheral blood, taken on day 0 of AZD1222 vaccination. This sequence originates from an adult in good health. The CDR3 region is CAWSVQGQLDQPQHF. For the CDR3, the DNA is TGTGCCTGGAGTGTACAGGGGCAGCTCGATCAGCCCCAGCATTTT.